A selection of T cell receptor beta chains follows, all from one sample in a study of CXCR3-negative and CXCR3-positive naive CD8 T cells. TCRdb re-called the 5' RACE reads and catalogs CDR3 proteins one per entry, DNA excluded. Found here are about 110,000 distinct CDR3 sequences; the top ten clones hold more than 0.35%. The sample consisted of naive CXCR3+ CD8+ T cells from blood. These receptors were obtained from a human donor in good health. Some clones in this sample may be carry-over from other donors' samples. Both conserved end residues are part of each CDR3. Fields, in order: J gene, V gene, CDR3 length, CDR3 protein.

TRBJ2-7	TRBV28	14	CASTLGQGAGEQYF
TRBJ2-2	TRBV27	15	CASSYLGQGTGELFF
TRBJ2-7	TRBV7-2	13	CASSFPGWDEQYF
TRBJ2-3	TRBV18	15	CASSPPSEGADTQYF
TRBJ2-1	TRBV7-9	13	CASSWGDWDEQFF
TRBJ1-2	TRBV27	13	CASKAGGLGGYTF
TRBJ2-7	TRBV27	12	CASGKQGAEQYF
TRBJ2-2	TRBV11-2	13	CASSPIPVGELFF
TRBJ1-2	TRBV4-1	15	CASSQEAGRGYGYTF
TRBJ2-1	TRBV9	13	CASSVDGGDEQFF
TRBJ2-7	TRBV5-6	14	CASSLGGDSWEQYF
TRBJ2-1	TRBV28	14	CASSLASVYNEQFF
TRBJ2-1	TRBV2	14	CASRVSRRANEQFF
TRBJ2-3	TRBV29-1	13	CSAIRVLTDTQYF
TRBJ2-7	TRBV4-3	15	CASSQDRDLTYEQYF
TRBJ1-2	TRBV29-1	14	CSVAAIGVEDGYTF
TRBJ2-6	TRBV23-1	18	CASSQEERGFTGANVLTF
TRBJ2-5	TRBV6-6	13	CASSYYRGETQYF
TRBJ2-1	TRBV24-1	15	CATSDSVSSYNEQFF
TRBJ1-1	TRBV11-2	14	CASRLSQGNTEAFF
TRBJ2-1	TRBV7-9	13	CASTRGGTDEQFF
TRBJ2-2	TRBV28	16	CASSFRKTRNTGELFF
TRBJ2-7	TRBV12-1	12	CASSASSYEQYF
TRBJ1-2	TRBV19	16	CASSKLDDQALYGYTF
TRBJ2-2	TRBV12-3/TRBV12-4	18	CASSFEPDLWRNTGELFF
TRBJ2-1	TRBV19	17	CASSMGLAGVAYNEQFF
TRBJ2-4	TRBV6-2/TRBV6-3	13	CASSYGYNRDQYF
TRBJ1-1	TRBV12-3/TRBV12-4	14	CASSPTVMNTEAFF
TRBJ2-1	TRBV7-2	14	CASSGGLGPNEQFF